The 23 T cell receptor beta chains given below trace back to one sample, sequenced in a study of cytomegalovirus exposure and HLA in healthy donors. The PCR made use of 60 Vbeta and 13 Jbeta primers. Here immunoSEQ multiplex PCR was the method, and the copy in TCRdb shows in-frame clones only, minus some. The sample is made up of roughly 120,000 clones, and the top ten hold roughly 3.5% of it. Sample: PBMCs. The receptor source for this set is a man younger than 35 in good health and CMV-seronegative.

Here the CDR3 reads CASSEWGDYGYTF. The DNA of the CDR3 is TGTGCCAGCAGTGAATGGGGAGACTATGGCTACACCTTC. The J gene is TRBJ1-2, the V gene TRBV2; D is unclear. Germline assignment: CDR1 SNHLY and CDR2 FYNNEI. This CDR3 has 13 amino acids. Trimming removed 2 bases from V and 3 bases from J, with 7 bases in between.

This sequence joins TRBV11-1 and TRBJ2-7; 7 positions match TRBD1. The germline gives CDR1 SGHAT, CDR2 FQDESV (reference sequence). The V segment lost 4 bases and the J segment 0 bases; nucleotides outside the gene matches: 3. The CDR3 has 14 residues. CDR3 amino acids: CASSWTGLSYEQYF. As DNA, the CDR3 is TGTGCCAGCAGCTGGACAGGACTCTCCTACGAGCAGTACTTC. Filled out from reference TRBV11-1 and TRBJ2-7, the complete variable domain reads EAEVAQSPRYKITEKSQAVAFWCDPISGHATLYWYRQILGQGPELLVQFQDESVVDDSQLPKDRFSAERLKGVDSTLKIQPAELGDSAMYLCASSWTGLSYEQYFGPGTRLTVT.

To note about this clone: The same CDR3 arises from other DNA sequences in this sample as well. The chain employs TRBV19 and TRBJ1-5, with 10 bases that match TRBD1. This CDR3 comprises 16 residues. J was trimmed by 2 bases and V by 3 bases; bases with no gene match: 4. Per the germline V gene, CDR1 is LNHDA and CDR2 is SQIVND (reference sequence). This chain's CDR3 is CASSMTGGMGNQPQHF. The CDR3 nucleotides read TGTGCCAGTAGTATGACAGGGGGCATGGGCAATCAGCCCCAGCATTTT.

In nucleotides, the CDR3 is TGTGCTGCCGCCTTCGGTGAGGCTAGCGGGAGCAACTACGAGCAGTACTTC. Amino acid sequence: CAAAFGEASGSNYEQYF. This chain joins TRBV10-3 and TRBJ2-7, with 10 bases lining up with TRBD2. The CDR3 spans 17 residues. Germline V CDR1 and CDR2: ENHRY, SYGVKD.

This chain uses TRBV28 with TRBJ2-7; 8 bases agree with TRBD1. The J segment lost 3 bases and the V segment lost 4 bases, leaving 8 bases of the junction unmatched. Germline CDR1 reads MDHEN; CDR2 reads SYDVKM. The CDR3 covers 15 residues. The CDR3 loop is CASSSLTTGVYEQYF. Here the CDR3 DNA reads TGTGCCAGCAGTTCGCTGACGACAGGGGTCTACGAGCAGTACTTC.

The chain combines TRBV13 with TRBJ1-3, with TRBD1 matching over 8 bases. This CDR3 contains 18 residues. Trimming took 5 bases from V and 0 from J; bases not matched to a gene: 12. The germline V gene has CDR1 PRHDT and CDR2 FYEKMQ (reference sequence). The CDR3 sequence is CASSDSGTGDVSGNTIYF. CDR3 in DNA: TGTGCCAGCAGCGACTCCGGGACAGGCGATGTCTCTGGAAACACCATATATTTT.

The chain joins TRBV6-6 to TRBJ1-1; weak D call: TRBD1 (6 bases). This CDR3 comprises 14 residues. Trimming cost V 5 bases and J 12 bases, with 22 bases left between them. Germline CDR1 MNHNY, CDR2 SVGAGI (reference sequence). The DNA of the CDR3 is TGTGCCAGCAGTCCTCAGGGGCGGGTTCGAGGAACTTTCTTT. This codes for CASSPQGRVRGTFF.

This chain connects TRBV5-1 to TRBJ1-2, with D perhaps matching TRBD1 (6 bases). The V gene lost 1 base and the J gene lost 7 bases, with 14 bases spanning the gap. CDR1 is SGHRS and CDR2 is YFSETQ in the germline V gene. This CDR3 contains 14 residues. CDR3 protein: CASSLNRVGLGYTF. In DNA form, the CDR3 reads TGCGCCAGCAGCTTGAACAGGGTGGGGCTTGGCTACACCTTC.

Of note for this clone: This sample also contains other DNA sequences that code for the same CDR3. This chain links TRBV28 with TRBJ2-3, with 7 bases lining up with TRBD2. J lost 1 base, V lost 3 bases, and 4 bases had no gene match. Germline loops: CDR1 MDHEN, CDR2 SYDVKM. The CDR3 spans 15 residues. This CDR3 reads CASSLAGAGTDTQYF. CDR3 DNA sequence: TGTGCCAGCAGTTTGGCGGGAGCGGGCACAGATACGCAGTATTTT.

This chain joins TRBV11-2 and TRBJ2-5; D remains unclear. V lost 0 bases to trimming and J lost 1 base, with 6 bases between them. CDR1 SGHAT and CDR2 FQNNGV come from the germline V gene. The CDR3 runs 14 residues. CDR3 coding DNA: TGTGCCAGCAGCTTAGATCTCTTCCAAGAGACCCAGTACTTC. The encoded protein is CASSLDLFQETQYF.

This chain uses TRBV19 with TRBJ2-1; D gene unclear. V dropped 0 bases and J dropped 5 bases, with 11 bases sitting between them. CDR3 length: 15 residues. The germline CDR1 and CDR2 sequences are LNHDA and SQIVND (reference sequence). CDR3 sequence reads: CASSIDGSPDNEQFF. The DNA of the CDR3 is TGTGCCAGTAGTATAGACGGTAGCCCCGACAATGAGCAGTTCTTC.

The gene calls are TRBV19 and TRBJ1-5; D ambiguous. The CDR3 is 13 amino acids. V gave up 5 bases and J gave up 2 bases, with 7 bases separating them. Germline lookup yields CDR1 LNHDA and CDR2 SQIVND (reference sequence). DNA of the CDR3: TGTGCCAGTAGTGTGCGTGGCAATCAGCCCCAGCATTTT. Amino acids: CASSVRGNQPQHF.

This chain joins TRBV5-6 and TRBJ1-6; 9 nucleotides match TRBD1. Per germline, CDR1 SGHDT and CDR2 YYEEEE. The ends lost 4 bases at V and 10 bases at J; junction bases unmatched: 9. This CDR3 comprises 15 residues. The DNA of the CDR3 is TGTGCCAGCAGCAAGTGGACAGGGGTAGGATCACCCCTCCACTTT. Translating gives CASSKWTGVGSPLHF.

The chain links TRBV7-6 to TRBJ2-7, with 8 bases fitting TRBD2. Germline CDR1 and CDR2: SGHVS and FNYEAQ. The length of the CDR3 is 13 residues. Trimming at V came to 5 bases and at J to 6 bases, leaving 6 bases not matched to a gene. The CDR3 DNA reads TGTGCCAGCAGCCCGGGGGGGCGGTCCGAGCAGTACTTC. Amino acids: CASSPGGRSEQYF.

V is TRBV6-5 and J is TRBJ2-2; a possible D gene is TRBD1 (6 bases). This CDR3 has 15 amino acids. Germline V CDR1 and CDR2: MNHEY, SVGAGI. V was shortened by 5 bases and J by 3 bases, with 13 bases between the two germline ends. The DNA for the CDR3 is TGTGCCAGCAGTCTTACAGGGAGAGACACCGGGGAGCTGTTTTTT. Translating gives CASSLTGRDTGELFF.

The rearrangement links TRBV4-1 to TRBJ1-5, with D unclear. The V gene lost 9 bases and the J gene lost 2 bases, with 14 bases spanning the gap. CDR3 length: 14 residues. Per germline, CDR1 MGHRA and CDR2 YSYEKL. This chain's CDR3 is CASTYRVGNQPQHF. The CDR3 nucleotides are TGCGCCAGTACTTACCGGGTTGGCAATCAGCCCCAGCATTTT.

V is TRBV5-1 and J is TRBJ1-3; D uncertain. V lost 2 bases to trimming and J lost 4 bases, with 19 bases between them. Per germline, CDR1 SGHRS and CDR2 YFSETQ. The CDR3 extends over 17 amino acids. The chain's CDR3 is CASSFNQASGSGNTIYF. Written as DNA, the CDR3 is TGCGCCAGCAGCTTTAATCAGGCGTCCGGTTCCGGAAACACCATATATTTT.

CDR3 protein: CASSPADRATYEQYF. CDR3 bases: TGTGCCAGCTCACCAGCGGACAGGGCGACCTACGAGCAGTACTTC. The V gene is TRBV18, the J gene TRBJ2-7, with 8 bases matching TRBD1. J was trimmed by 2 bases and V by 2 bases; bases with no gene match: 5. CDR1 is KGHSH and CDR2 is LQKENI in the germline V gene. This CDR3 has 15 residues.

The chain joins TRBV13 to TRBJ2-7; TRBD1 matches at 8 bases. The junction had 8 bases not matched to a gene; V was cut back by 1 base and J by 6 bases. Germline loops: CDR1 PRHDT, CDR2 FYEKMQ (reference sequence). The CDR3 extends over 15 amino acids. CDR3 loop: CASSLVTGALFEQYF. Here the CDR3 DNA reads TGTGCCAGCAGCTTAGTGACAGGGGCCCTCTTCGAGCAGTACTTC.

CDR3 loop: CASSPDRAGTEAFF. CDR3 sequence (DNA): TGTGCCAGTAGTCCGGACAGGGCGGGGACTGAAGCTTTCTTT. The chain couples TRBV19 to TRBJ1-1; 8 bases are a match to TRBD1. The junction had 7 bases not matched to a gene; V was cut back by 5 bases and J by 5 bases. Germline V CDR1 and CDR2: LNHDA, SQIVND (reference sequence). The CDR3 extends over 14 amino acids.

The V call is TRBV5-1, the J call TRBJ2-1; 9 nucleotides agree with TRBD2. The CDR3 is 16 residues long. V dropped 8 bases and J dropped 5; count of bases not matched to a gene: 14. Germline V gene data show CDR1 as SGHRS and CDR2 as YFSETQ. CDR3: CASTALLAGVNNEQFF. In nucleotides, the CDR3 is TGCGCCAGTACGGCCCTATTAGCGGGGGTAAACAATGAGCAGTTCTTC.

The genes are TRBV9 and TRBJ1-2, with D uncertain. The ends were cut back, 4 bases at V and 3 bases at J, with 13 bases in the middle. Germline V gives CDR1 SGDLS, CDR2 YYNGEE. There are 14 residues in the CDR3. The CDR3 protein is CASSPNSGDYGYTF. The CDR3 DNA reads TGTGCCAGCAGCCCCAATTCAGGTGACTATGGCTACACCTTC.

The chain is built from TRBV2 and TRBJ1-5; D is ambiguous. Trimming removed 5 bases at V and 0 bases at J, with 8 bases between. The length of the CDR3 is 14 residues. CDR1 and CDR2 (germline): SNHLY, FYNNEI. The CDR3, as DNA: TGTGCCAGCAGTTTTACAGATAGCAATCAGCCCCAGCATTTT. This codes for CASSFTDSNQPQHF.